This TCR beta chain was retrieved from a study of cytomegalovirus exposure and HLA in healthy donors. In the study overall: Earlier work reported 100 million or so unique TCR beta sequences from 180 million or so T cells.

Notes on the study in general: Cytomegalovirus association was assigned to about 150 TCR beta chains. Sequence variants that were highly shared formed a cluster that was likely a sequencing artifact. It was reportedly the case that the classifier diagnosed cytomegalovirus status with high specificity and sensitivity.

This clone appeared once. Its specificity is not known. CDR1 SQVTM and CDR2 ANQGSEA come from the germline V gene. The CDR3 sequence is 15 residues long. J lost 6 bases, V lost 3 bases, and 7 bases had no gene match. In the PCR, 60 Vbeta and 13 Jbeta primers were used. Some clones are missing from TCRdb's copy, which holds only in-frame ones; the method was immunoSEQ multiplex PCR. The top ten clones hold around 3.5% of a sample with 100,000 to 150,000 clones, over 65% of them seen once. The sample comprised PBMCs. The V and J genes are TRBV29-1 and TRBJ2-3, with 12 bases identical to TRBD2. The receptor was derived from a man younger than 40 in good health and CMV-seronegative. CDR3 in amino acids: CSVDGLAGLGDTQYF. CDR3 nucleotides: TGCAGCGTTGATGGACTAGCGGGACTCGGGGATACGCAGTATTTT.